Included here is one T cell receptor beta chain sequence, with context. Study members were between 18 and 89 years old and lived in some 26 US regions. Germline trimming cut 2 bases from V and 3 bases from J; bases unmatched to any gene: 0. Germline V lookup: CDR1 MGHDK, CDR2 SYGVNS. CDR3 length equals 14 residues. The entry originates in a study of blood T cell repertoires in COVID-19. Study-wide context: Recovered status in Cohort 3 required two negative PCRs, clearance, or symptom resolution. PBMCs, B-cell-depleted T cells, or T cells were the source of the cDNA or gDNA that made up the material.

Clones were sequenced by immunoSEQ multiplex PCR, and TCRdb holds only the in-frame ones, with some missing. The table lists under 400,000 clones, 70% to 90% of them singletons. The chain has TRBV25-1 and TRBJ2-1; 8 bases map to TRBD2. This sequence was found in a man between 40 and 49 years old in a cohort exposed to, infected with or recovered from COVID-19 (not recorded which). The sequencing sample was made of PBMCs or T cells enriched from blood (not recorded which). CDR3 nucleotide sequence: TGTGCCAGCAGTGAAAGCGGGAGCTACAATGAGCAGTTCTTC. This translates into CASSESGSYNEQFF. The full variable domain, rest sourced from reference TRBV25-1 and TRBJ2-1, is EADIYQTPRYLVIGTGKKITLECSQTMGHDKMYWYQQDPGMELHLIHYSYGVNSTEKGDLSSESTVSRIRTEHFPLTLESARPSHTSQYLCASSESGSYNEQFFGPGTRLTVL.